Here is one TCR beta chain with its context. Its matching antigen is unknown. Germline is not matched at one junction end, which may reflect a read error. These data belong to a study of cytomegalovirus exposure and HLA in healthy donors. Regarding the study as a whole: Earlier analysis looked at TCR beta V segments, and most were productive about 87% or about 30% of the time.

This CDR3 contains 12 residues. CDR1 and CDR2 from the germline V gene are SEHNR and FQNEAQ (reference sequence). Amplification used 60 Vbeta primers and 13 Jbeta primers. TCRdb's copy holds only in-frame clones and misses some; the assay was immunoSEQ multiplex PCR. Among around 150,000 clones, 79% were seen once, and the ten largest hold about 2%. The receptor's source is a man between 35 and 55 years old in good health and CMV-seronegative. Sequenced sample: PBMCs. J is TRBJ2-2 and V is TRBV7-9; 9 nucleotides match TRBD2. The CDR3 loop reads CSSSGGTGELFF. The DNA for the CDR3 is TGTTCCAGCAGCGGGGGGACCGGGGAGCTGTTTTTT.